This TCR beta chain was identified in a study of response to subunit inactivated influenza vaccine (dated by TCRdb to the late 2010s). For context, the study as a whole: Deep quantitative profiling of the T cell receptor repertoire was used in the study to follow responses to a trivalent subunit inactivated influenza vaccine. Points the paper makes about the study in general: The authors proposed that each seasonal influenza vaccination may bring in only a limited number of new T cells.

Receptor amplification or capture employed RT-PCR. Sequencing relied on an Illumina HiSeq 2500. Using fastp trimming at Q25 and MiXCR clonotype assembly, TCRdb reanalyzed the public sequencing data and kept in-frame beta chains. A single entry per CDR3 protein holds the most common genes and DNA from its merged rows. A total of about 500,000 distinct CDR3 sequences appear in this sample, 16% of them only once. The ten most abundant clones make up around 3% of the sample. Relative to germline, V is 7 bases shorter and J is 0 bases shorter, with 10 bases between their ends. From the cysteine up to the phenylalanine, the CDR3 has a length of 14 residues. Only the CDR3 portion is preserved as DNA: 42 bases, with reading frame beginning at the first base. On this clonotype itself: It lacks a known antigen. Base quality data are lacking; no much larger clone is found one base away.

This sequence was found in a man aged 45 to 75 who received an inactivated influenza vaccine. Donor details come from another sample of the same person, matched by shared clones. The material was CD4+ T cells sorted from PBMCs, obtained approximately 25 months after vaccination. Here the chain combines TRBV12-3 or TRBV12-4 and TRBJ1-5; the D gene is possibly TRBD1, with 5 bases matching. The CDR3 corresponds to CASTQGGSNQPQHF. The DNA sequence reads TGTGCCAGCACCCAGGGAGGTAGCAATCAGCCCCAGCATTTT.